This record concerns one TCR beta chain sequence. The data belong to a study of CD4 and CD8 cells across lung adenocarcinoma regions. Germline V gene sequence: CDR1 LGHNA, CDR2 YNFKEQ. The CDR3 extends over 14 amino acids. Trimming removed 0 bases from V and 7 bases from J, with 12 bases in between. TCRdb re-called the PCR reads with MiXCR, one entry per CDR3 protein. The sample includes about 25,000 distinct CDR3 sequences, around 56% seen only once; the top ten take about half. Donors had localized lung adenocarcinoma, a non-small cell lung cancer. The sequence came from a male donor with lung adenocarcinoma. The CD4 and CD8 labels of this study may be unreliable. The V gene is TRBV4-2, the J gene TRBJ1-2; weak D call: TRBD1 (5 bases). The sequenced material came from CD8+ T cells from the center of a lung tumor. CDR3 sequence: CASSQDGGASGYTF. In DNA form, the CDR3 reads TGTGCCAGCAGCCAAGATGGAGGGGCGAGTGGCTACACCTTC.